This is a list of T cell receptor beta chains from one sample in a study of monozygotic twins with inflammatory bowel disease. TCRdb re-called the 5' RACE reads; every CDR3 protein appears as one record, without DNA. This repertoire includes roughly 150,000 distinct CDR3 sequences. The sequenced sample consisted of blood. These receptors originate from a human donor with ulcerative colitis or Crohn's disease, or a healthy co-twin of an affected twin (not recorded which). Each CDR3 is given with its conserved first and last residue. The order of the fields is V gene, J gene, CDR3 protein.

v_gene: TRBV5-1
j_gene: TRBJ2-7
CDR3aa: CASSLVSGRAGEQYF

v_gene: TRBV7-3
j_gene: TRBJ1-2
CDR3aa: CASSDGNLYGYTF

v_gene: TRBV9
j_gene: TRBJ2-1
CDR3aa: CASSEMASTEQFF

v_gene: TRBV7-9
j_gene: TRBJ2-5
CDR3aa: CAVQDQEAQYF

v_gene: TRBV27
j_gene: TRBJ2-7
CDR3aa: CASSLYPVPYEQYF

v_gene: TRBV5-6
j_gene: TRBJ2-1
CDR3aa: CASSLISGEQFF

v_gene: TRBV7-2
j_gene: TRBJ1-4
CDR3aa: CASSLEGANEKLFF

v_gene: TRBV7-2
j_gene: TRBJ2-7
CDR3aa: CASSLTGTSYEQYF

v_gene: TRBV5-1
j_gene: TRBJ2-4
CDR3aa: CASSPGLAGDIQYF

v_gene: TRBV5-4
j_gene: TRBJ2-2
CDR3aa: CASTNTGELFF

v_gene: TRBV20-1
j_gene: TRBJ1-4
CDR3aa: CSASRANNEKLFF

v_gene: TRBV5-1
j_gene: TRBJ1-2
CDR3aa: CASSLGWDRGRGDYGYTF

v_gene: TRBV18
j_gene: TRBJ2-7
CDR3aa: CASSTGAIFYEQYF

v_gene: TRBV28
j_gene: TRBJ1-1
CDR3aa: CASSLFIGPGQGTEAFF

v_gene: TRBV6-5
j_gene: TRBJ2-1
CDR3aa: CASSYPGLAINEQFF